This entry lists 28 T cell receptor beta chains sequenced from one sample in a study of shared clonotypes between healthy human individuals. TCRdb keeps only in-frame clones here, not all; method: immunoSEQ multiplex PCR. The table lists about 1 million clones, more than 60% of them singletons. Sequenced sample: memory CD4+ T cells sorted from blood. Documented subset: CD45RA-negative fraction. Receptor source: a man younger than 35 in good health.

This chain connects TRBV7-2 to TRBJ2-7; no definite D call. The V gene's germline CDR1 is SGHTA and CDR2 FQGNSA. The germline V and J ends were trimmed by 7 bases and 13 bases, with 17 bases remaining between them. The CDR3 has 11 amino acids. For the CDR3, the DNA is TGTGCCAGCACGACCCAGCAAACTATTTACTTC. This gives the protein CASTTQQTIYF.

The chain couples TRBV6-6 to TRBJ1-6; 9 nucleotides match TRBD1. The CDR3 contains 14 residues. The ends lost 6 bases at V and 6 bases at J; junction bases unmatched: 3. Germline V gene lookup returns CDR1 MNHNY and CDR2 SVGAGI (reference sequence). Written as DNA, the CDR3 is TGTGCCAGCAGGGGGACAGGGACTAATTCACCCCTCCACTTT. Translated: CASRGTGTNSPLHF.

V and J are TRBV28 and TRBJ1-5; D is undetermined. Looked up from germline, CDR1 is MDHEN and CDR2 is SYDVKM. Trimming left V 3 bases short and J 4 bases short, with 7 bases between. This CDR3 is built from 13 residues. The CDR3 DNA reads as TGTGCCAGCAGTTTTACACTTAATCAGCCCCAGCATTTT. The encoded protein is CASSFTLNQPQHF. The whole variable domain, filled in from reference TRBV28 and TRBJ1-5, reads DVKVTQSSRYLVKRTGEKVFLECVQDMDHENMFWYRQDPGLGLRLIYFSYDVKMKEKGDIPEGYSVSREKKERFSLILESASTNQTSMYLCASSFTLNQPQHFGDGTRLSIL.

V usage is TRBV7-9 and J usage is TRBJ1-1; maybe TRBD1 (5 bases). Trimming left V 5 bases short and J 5 bases short, with 21 bases between. This CDR3 comprises 16 residues. CDR1 is SEHNR, CDR2 FQNEAQ, per germline (reference sequence). The CDR3 DNA reads TGTGCCAGCAGCGCCCCCGGCCTAGGGGTTTTGACTGAAGCTTTCTTT. It codes for CASSAPGLGVLTEAFF.

The chain couples TRBV11-2 to TRBJ1-1; 7 bases are a match to TRBD1. V lost 5 bases, J lost 1 base, and 7 bases stayed unmatched. Looked up from germline, CDR1 is SGHAT and CDR2 is FQNNGV. This CDR3 region has 15 residues. The CDR3, as DNA: TGTGCCAGCAGCACATCGACAGGGACGAACACTGAAGCTTTCTTT. Amino acid sequence: CASSTSTGTNTEAFF. Together with reference TRBV11-2 and TRBJ1-1, the CDR3 gives the full variable domain: EAGVAQSPRYKIIEKRQSVAFWCNPISGHATLYWYQQILGQGPKLLIQFQNNGVVDDSQLPKDRFSAERLKGVDSTLKIQPAKLEDSAVYLCASSTSTGTNTEAFFGQGTRLTVV.

This clone was seen once. V usage is TRBV19 and J usage is TRBJ1-5; D not resolved. The CDR3 spans 14 residues. Germline assignment: CDR1 LNHDA and CDR2 SQIVND (reference sequence). Trimming stripped 5 bases from V and 1 base from J, with 9 bases between. The CDR3 region is CASSVGMSNQPQHF. Written as DNA, the CDR3 is TGTGCCAGTAGTGTTGGGATGAGCAATCAGCCCCAGCATTTT.

This chain joins TRBV18 and TRBJ1-5, with TRBD1 identical over 9 bases. The CDR3 runs 15 residues. Unmatched junction bases numbered 7, after V lost 3 bases and J lost 7 bases. Germline CDR1 and CDR2: KGHSH and LQKENI. CDR3 coding DNA: TGTGCCAGCTCACCCAATACAGGGGGCGGACAGCCCCAGCATTTT. Its protein is CASSPNTGGGQPQHF.

The rearrangement joins TRBV2 to TRBJ2-7; 8 nucleotides agree with TRBD1. Trimming took 8 bases from V and 4 from J; bases not matched to a gene: 7. CDR3 length equals 13 residues. The V gene's germline CDR1 is SNHLY and CDR2 FYNNEI. CDR3 nucleotides: TGTGCCAGCGGAAGGGACAGGCTATACGAGCAGTACTTC. This sequence encodes CASGRDRLYEQYF.

The rearrangement links TRBV28 to TRBJ2-5; no clear D. Germline V gene lookup returns CDR1 MDHEN and CDR2 SYDVKM. Trimming took 8 bases from V and 1 from J, leaving 11 bases between them. This CDR3 is 13 amino acids long. CDR3 sequence (DNA): TGTGCCAGCCTTGAGAACGTCCAAGAGACCCAGTACTTC. This gives the protein CASLENVQETQYF.

This clone was found a few times. The chain's CDR3 is CASTPSGAYEQYF. CDR3 nucleotide sequence: TGTGCCAGCACCCCTAGCGGGGCCTACGAGCAGTACTTC. The V gene is TRBV6-1, the J gene TRBJ2-7; TRBD2 aligns across 9 bases. V shed 7 bases, J shed 2 bases, and the junction held 3 bases outside the gene matches. CDR3 length: 13 residues. Germline CDR1 MNHNS, CDR2 SASEGT.

This sequence joins TRBV4-2 and TRBJ2-7; D not resolved. Between the trimmed V and J ends, which lost 0 bases and 5 bases, there was a span of 8 bases. The CDR3 loop spans 13 amino acids. Germline CDR1 reads LGHNA; CDR2 reads YNFKEQ. This chain's CDR3 is CASSQEARNEQYF. DNA of the CDR3: TGTGCCAGCAGCCAAGAGGCCAGGAACGAGCAGTACTTC.

The chain joins TRBV25-1 to TRBJ1-3; possibly TRBD1 for D (5 bases). The germline CDR1 and CDR2 sequences are MGHDK and SYGVNS. V was trimmed by 3 bases and J by 0 bases, leaving 12 bases between them. The CDR3 is 16 residues long. The DNA for the CDR3 is TGTGCCAGCAGTGAGGAGGGTGGGGGCTCTGGAAACACCATATATTTT. Protein: CASSEEGGGSGNTIYF.

The chain combines TRBV5-4 with TRBJ2-7, with TRBD2 identical over 10 bases. This CDR3 comprises 14 residues. V gave up 6 bases and J gave up 5 bases; unmatched junction bases: 8. Germline values: CDR1 SGHNT, CDR2 YYREEE (reference sequence). For the CDR3, the DNA is TGTGCCAGCACCGTCCGGACTAGCGGCGACGAGCAGTACTTC. Protein sequence: CASTVRTSGDEQYF.

Concerning this clone: Germline is not matched at one junction end, which may reflect a read error. The chain is built from TRBV7-7 and TRBJ2-5, with 8 bases aligning to TRBD2. Per the germline V gene, CDR1 is SSHAT and CDR2 is FNYEAQ (reference sequence). This CDR3 contains 14 residues. CDR3 sequence reads: CASSVGGGQETQYF. DNA for the CDR3: TGTGCTAGCAGCGTCGGCGGGGGGCAAGAGACCCAGTACTTC.

The V and J genes are TRBV2 and TRBJ2-1; 7 bases match TRBD1. The CDR3 is 11 residues long. Germline V gene data show CDR1 as SNHLY and CDR2 as FYNNEI. CDR3 sequence reads: CVDRRDNEQFF. CDR3 nucleotides: TGTGTGGACAGGCGGGACAATGAGCAGTTCTTC.

This chain uses TRBV28 with TRBJ1-3; D gene ambiguous. V was trimmed by 7 bases and J by 0 bases, leaving 10 bases between them. Germline assignment: CDR1 MDHEN and CDR2 SYDVKM. The CDR3 totals 14 residues. Written as DNA, the CDR3 is TGTGCCAGCACCGCCGCAGGCTCTGGAAACACCATATATTTT. Translating it yields CASTAAGSGNTIYF.

The V call is TRBV7-3, the J call TRBJ2-1, with 9 bases that match TRBD2. Germline-derived CDR1 and CDR2 are SGHTA and FQGTGA. The V segment lost 5 bases and the J segment 7 bases; nucleotides outside the gene matches: 9. This CDR3 contains 15 residues. The CDR3 DNA follows: TGTGCCAGCAGCCCCCAAGCGGGGGGAATTAATGAGCAGTTCTTC. This sequence encodes CASSPQAGGINEQFF.

The V call is TRBV30, the J call TRBJ1-4; D gene unclear. The CDR3 totals 15 residues. V was clipped by 3 bases and J by 0 bases, with 11 bases between them. Germline CDR1 is GTSNPN and CDR2 is SVGIG (reference sequence). The CDR3 DNA reads TGTGCCTGGAGACTAGGGAGATCAACTAATGAAAAACTGTTTTTT. The encoded protein is CAWRLGRSTNEKLFF.

The table lists this clone with a few counts. The chain joins TRBV30 to TRBJ2-3; TRBD2 is a possible D gene (7 bases). The ends were cut back, 0 bases at V and 2 bases at J, with 12 bases in the middle. The germline V gene encodes CDR1 GTSNPN and CDR2 SVGIG (reference sequence). The CDR3 extends over 15 amino acids. CDR3 sequence reads: CAWSVTGGYTDTQYF. The CDR3 DNA reads as TGTGCCTGGAGTGTAACGGGGGGCTACACAGATACGCAGTATTTT.

This clone came up once. The V call is TRBV2, the J call TRBJ1-1; D is perhaps TRBD1 (6 bases). Germline CDR1 reads SNHLY; CDR2 reads FYNNEI. Trimming left V 7 bases short and J 9 bases short, with 18 bases between. The length of the CDR3 is 13 residues. CDR3 sequence reads: CASIPNGGAQAFF. The CDR3 region has the DNA TGTGCCAGCATCCCCAACGGGGGGGCCCAAGCTTTCTTT.

The V gene is TRBV2, the J gene TRBJ2-7; D is unclear. V lost 5 bases to trimming and J lost 7 bases, with 9 bases between them. The CDR3 length is 11 residues. Germline loops: CDR1 SNHLY, CDR2 FYNNEI. The CDR3 sequence: CASSISLEQYF. In DNA form, the CDR3 reads TGTGCCAGCAGTATCTCCCTGGAGCAGTACTTC.

The chain carries TRBV6-6 and TRBJ2-7; no clear D gene. The CDR3 sequence is 14 residues long. Germline V gives CDR1 MNHNY, CDR2 SVGAGI (reference sequence). Trimming took off 6 bases at V and 4 bases at J, with 16 bases between the two ends. The CDR3 region is CASSLRGGRYEQYF. The DNA of the CDR3 is TGTGCCAGCAGCCTAAGAGGTGGAAGGTACGAGCAGTACTTC.

CDR3 in DNA: TGTGCCATCACCCGGGACAGGGCCGTTCTTGATGAAGCTTTCTTT. It encodes CAITRDRAVLDEAFF. This chain joins TRBV10-3 and TRBJ1-1, with 9 bases identical to TRBD1. V was pared by 7 bases and J by 7 bases, with 13 bases of the junction left unmatched. Germline V gene data show CDR1 as ENHRY and CDR2 as SYGVKD. The CDR3 is 15 amino acids.

V and J are TRBV2 and TRBJ1-2; D unclear. The V gene lost 8 bases and the J gene lost 1 base, with 14 bases spanning the gap. Germline assignment: CDR1 SNHLY and CDR2 FYNNEI. The CDR3 sequence is 14 residues long. In DNA form, the CDR3 reads TGTGCCAGCCTTGAACAGCCGGTTAACTATGGCTACACCTTC. It specifies CASLEQPVNYGYTF.

The V and J genes are TRBV4-2 and TRBJ2-1; 8 bases match TRBD2. The trim removed 3 bases at V and 3 bases at J, leaving 4 bases unmatched. Germline V gene lookup returns CDR1 LGHNA and CDR2 YNFKEQ. This CDR3 comprises 15 residues. The chain's CDR3 is CASSQVTSGYNEQFF. CDR3 sequence (DNA): TGTGCCAGCAGCCAGGTAACTAGCGGCTACAATGAGCAGTTCTTC.

J is TRBJ1-5 and V is TRBV30; 8 nucleotides agree with TRBD1. Germline V gene data show CDR1 as GTSNPN and CDR2 as SVGIG (reference sequence). The CDR3 has 15 amino acids. V lost 2 bases to trimming and J lost 7 bases; unmatched junction nucleotides: 10. CDR3 nucleotides: TGTGCCTGGAGTCCAAAGGACAGGGTTTGGCAGCCCCAGCATTTT. This encodes CAWSPKDRVWQPQHF.

The gene calls are TRBV10-3 and TRBJ2-7; D may be TRBD2 (5 bases). With 10 bases removed from V and 6 bases from J, the gap between germline ends came to 19 bases. This CDR3 region has 13 residues. Germline values: CDR1 ENHRY, CDR2 SYGVKD. The CDR3 region has the DNA TGTGCCACCCGGGATGCGGACGGCAGCGAGCAGTACTTC. Its protein is CATRDADGSEQYF.

The CDR3 nucleotides read TGCGCCAGCAGTACCGGGACAGGGGAAAGTGATGGCTACACCTTC. Protein: CASSTGTGESDGYTF. The genes are TRBV10-2 and TRBJ1-2; 10 bases line up with TRBD1. The ends lost 5 bases at V and 6 bases at J; junction bases unmatched: 9. CDR3 length equals 15 residues. The germline gives CDR1 WSHSY, CDR2 SAAADI.